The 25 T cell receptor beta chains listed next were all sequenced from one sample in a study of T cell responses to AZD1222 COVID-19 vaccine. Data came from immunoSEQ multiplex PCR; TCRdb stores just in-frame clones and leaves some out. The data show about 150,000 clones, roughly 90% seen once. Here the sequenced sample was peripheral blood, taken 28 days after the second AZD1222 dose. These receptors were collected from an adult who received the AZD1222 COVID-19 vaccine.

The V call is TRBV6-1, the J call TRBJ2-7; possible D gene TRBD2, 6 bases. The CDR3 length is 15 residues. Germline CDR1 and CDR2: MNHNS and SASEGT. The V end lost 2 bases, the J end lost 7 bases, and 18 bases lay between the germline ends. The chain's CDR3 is CASSEIGLFGGEQYF. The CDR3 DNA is TGTGCCAGCAGTGAAATTGGGCTATTCGGAGGGGAGCAGTACTTC.

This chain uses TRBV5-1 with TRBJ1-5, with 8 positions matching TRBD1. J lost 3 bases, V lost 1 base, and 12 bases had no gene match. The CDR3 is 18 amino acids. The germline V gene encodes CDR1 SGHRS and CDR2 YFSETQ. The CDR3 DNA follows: TGCGCCAGCAGCTTGTCCCCCTTAGGACAGGGTTCCAATCAGCCCCAGCATTTT. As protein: CASSLSPLGQGSNQPQHF.

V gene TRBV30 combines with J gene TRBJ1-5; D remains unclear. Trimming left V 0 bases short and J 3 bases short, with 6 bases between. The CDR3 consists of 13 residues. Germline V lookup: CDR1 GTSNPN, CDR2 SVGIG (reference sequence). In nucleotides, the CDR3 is TGTGCCTGGAGTGTAAGGTTCAATCAGCCCCAGCATTTT. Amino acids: CAWSVRFNQPQHF.

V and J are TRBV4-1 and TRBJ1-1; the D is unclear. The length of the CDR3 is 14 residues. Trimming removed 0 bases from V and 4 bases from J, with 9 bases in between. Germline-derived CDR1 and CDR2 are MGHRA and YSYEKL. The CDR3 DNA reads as TGCGCCAGCAGCCAAGAAGGCGTGGGCACTGAAGCTTTCTTT. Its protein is CASSQEGVGTEAFF.

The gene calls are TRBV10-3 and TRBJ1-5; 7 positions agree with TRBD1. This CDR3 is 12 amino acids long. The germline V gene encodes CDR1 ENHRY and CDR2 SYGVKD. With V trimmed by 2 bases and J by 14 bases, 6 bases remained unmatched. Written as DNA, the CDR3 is TGTGCCATCAGTGAGCCGGGACAGTCGGAGCATTTT. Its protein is CAISEPGQSEHF.

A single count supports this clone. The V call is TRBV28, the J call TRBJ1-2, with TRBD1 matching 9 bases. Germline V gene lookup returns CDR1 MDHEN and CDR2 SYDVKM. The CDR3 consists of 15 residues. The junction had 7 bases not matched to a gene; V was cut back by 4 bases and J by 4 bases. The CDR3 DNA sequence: TGTGCCAGCAGTTCGGATGGGACAGGGCTCTATGGCTACACCTTC. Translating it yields CASSSDGTGLYGYTF.

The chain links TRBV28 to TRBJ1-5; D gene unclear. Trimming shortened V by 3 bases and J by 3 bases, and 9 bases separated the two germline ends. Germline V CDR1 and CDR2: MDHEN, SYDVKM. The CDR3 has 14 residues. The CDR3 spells CASSLSPPNQPQHF. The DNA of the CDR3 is TGTGCCAGCAGTTTGAGCCCCCCCAATCAGCCCCAGCATTTT.

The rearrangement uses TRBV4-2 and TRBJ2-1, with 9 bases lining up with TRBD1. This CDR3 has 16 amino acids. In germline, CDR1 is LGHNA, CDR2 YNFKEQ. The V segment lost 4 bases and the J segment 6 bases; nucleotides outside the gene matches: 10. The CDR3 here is CASSRKTGGDPNEQFF. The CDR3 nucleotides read TGTGCCAGCAGCCGAAAGACAGGGGGGGATCCCAATGAGCAGTTCTTC.

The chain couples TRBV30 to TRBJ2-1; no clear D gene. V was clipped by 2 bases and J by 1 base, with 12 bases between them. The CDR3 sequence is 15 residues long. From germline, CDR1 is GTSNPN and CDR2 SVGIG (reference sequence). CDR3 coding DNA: TGTGCCTGGAGTATCGCGGAGTCTTCCTACAATGAGCAGTTCTTC. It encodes CAWSIAESSYNEQFF.

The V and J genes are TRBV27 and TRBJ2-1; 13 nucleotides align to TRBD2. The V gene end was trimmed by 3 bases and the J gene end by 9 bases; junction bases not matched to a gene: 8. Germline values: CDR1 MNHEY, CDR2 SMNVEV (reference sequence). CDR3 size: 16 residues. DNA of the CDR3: TGTGCCAGCAGTTTCCTAGGACTAGCGGGAGCGGCTGAGCAGTTCTTC. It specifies CASSFLGLAGAAEQFF.

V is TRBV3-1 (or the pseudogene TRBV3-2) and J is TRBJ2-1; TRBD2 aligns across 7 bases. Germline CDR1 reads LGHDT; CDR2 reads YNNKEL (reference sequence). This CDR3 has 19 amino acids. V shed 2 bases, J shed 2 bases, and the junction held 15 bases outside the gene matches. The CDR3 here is CASSQYPDAGGGTYNEQFF. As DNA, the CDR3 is TGTGCCAGCAGCCAATACCCGGACGCGGGCGGGGGAACCTACAATGAGCAGTTCTTC.

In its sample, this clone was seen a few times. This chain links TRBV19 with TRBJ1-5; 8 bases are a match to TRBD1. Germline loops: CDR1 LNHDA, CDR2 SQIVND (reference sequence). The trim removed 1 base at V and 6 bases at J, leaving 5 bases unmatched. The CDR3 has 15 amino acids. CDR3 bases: TGTGCCAGTAGTATAGGACAGGGGTTTAGTCAGCCCCAGCATTTT. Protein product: CASSIGQGFSQPQHF. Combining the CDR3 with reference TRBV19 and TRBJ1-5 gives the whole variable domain DGGITQSPKYLFRKEGQNVTLSCEQNLNHDAMYWYRQDPGQGLRLIYYSQIVNDFQKGDIAEGYSVSREKKESFPLTVTSAQKNPTAFYLCASSIGQGFSQPQHFGDGTRLSIL.

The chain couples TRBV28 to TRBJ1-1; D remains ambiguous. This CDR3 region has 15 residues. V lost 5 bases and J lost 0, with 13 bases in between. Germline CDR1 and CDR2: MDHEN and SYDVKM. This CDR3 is CASSPPKAMNTEAFF. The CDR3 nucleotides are TGTGCCAGCAGTCCACCAAAAGCCATGAACACTGAAGCTTTCTTT.

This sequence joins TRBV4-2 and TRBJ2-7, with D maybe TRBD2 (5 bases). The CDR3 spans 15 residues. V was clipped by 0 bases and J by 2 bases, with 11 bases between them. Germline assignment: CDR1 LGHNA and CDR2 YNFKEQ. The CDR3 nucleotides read TGTGCCAGCAGCCAAGATCATAGCGAAACCTACGAGCAGTACTTC. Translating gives CASSQDHSETYEQYF.

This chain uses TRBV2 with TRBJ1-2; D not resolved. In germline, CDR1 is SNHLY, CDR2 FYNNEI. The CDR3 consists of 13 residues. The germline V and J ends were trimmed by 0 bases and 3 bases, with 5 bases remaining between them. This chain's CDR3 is CASSEAPDYGYTF. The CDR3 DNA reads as TGTGCCAGCAGTGAAGCCCCCGACTATGGCTACACCTTC.

CDR3 protein: CASSLVEVNTEAFF. CDR3 DNA: TGTGCCAGCAGCTTGGTCGAGGTGAACACTGAAGCTTTCTTT. The V gene is TRBV5-5, the J gene TRBJ1-1; D call uncertain. V lost 0 bases, J lost 0 bases, and 6 bases lay in between. CDR1 and CDR2 from the germline V gene are SGHKS and YYEKEE (reference sequence). The CDR3 covers 14 residues.

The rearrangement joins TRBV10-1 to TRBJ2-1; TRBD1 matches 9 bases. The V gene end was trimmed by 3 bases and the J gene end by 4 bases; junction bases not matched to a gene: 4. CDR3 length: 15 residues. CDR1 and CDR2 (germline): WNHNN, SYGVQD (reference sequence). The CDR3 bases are TGCGCCAGCAGTGACCATGGGACAGGGTACAATGAGCAGTTCTTC. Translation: CASSDHGTGYNEQFF.

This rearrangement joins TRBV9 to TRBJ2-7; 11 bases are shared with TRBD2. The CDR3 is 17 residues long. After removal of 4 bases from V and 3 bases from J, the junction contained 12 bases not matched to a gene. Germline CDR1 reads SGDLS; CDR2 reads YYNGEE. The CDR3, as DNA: TGTGCCAGCAGCCCCCGTGGGCTAGCGGGGGGACACTACGAGCAGTACTTC. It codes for CASSPRGLAGGHYEQYF.

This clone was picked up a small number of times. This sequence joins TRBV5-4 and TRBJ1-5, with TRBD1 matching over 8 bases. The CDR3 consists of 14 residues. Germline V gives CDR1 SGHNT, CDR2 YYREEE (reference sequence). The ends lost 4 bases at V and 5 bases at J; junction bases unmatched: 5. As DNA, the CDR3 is TGTGCCAGCAGCAGAGGGACAGGAGATCAGCCCCAGCATTTT. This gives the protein CASSRGTGDQPQHF.

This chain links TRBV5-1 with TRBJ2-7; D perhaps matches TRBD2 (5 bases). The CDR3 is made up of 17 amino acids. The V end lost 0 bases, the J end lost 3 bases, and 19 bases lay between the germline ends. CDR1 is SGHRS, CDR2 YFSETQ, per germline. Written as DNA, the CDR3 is TGCGCCAGCAGCTTGGAGTTTGCTAGCCTACCCGACTACGAGCAGTACTTC. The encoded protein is CASSLEFASLPDYEQYF.

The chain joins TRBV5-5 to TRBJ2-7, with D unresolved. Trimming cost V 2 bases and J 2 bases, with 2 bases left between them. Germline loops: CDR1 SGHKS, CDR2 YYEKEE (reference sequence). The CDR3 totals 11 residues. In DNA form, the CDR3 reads TGTGCCAGCAGCTTTACCTACGAGCAGTACTTC. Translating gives CASSFTYEQYF.

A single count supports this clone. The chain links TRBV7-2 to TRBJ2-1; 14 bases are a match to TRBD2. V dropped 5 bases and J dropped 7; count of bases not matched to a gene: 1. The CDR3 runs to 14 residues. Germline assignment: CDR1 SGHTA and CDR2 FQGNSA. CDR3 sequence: CASSRTSGRNEQFF. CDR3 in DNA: TGTGCCAGCAGCCGGACTAGCGGGAGGAATGAGCAGTTCTTC.

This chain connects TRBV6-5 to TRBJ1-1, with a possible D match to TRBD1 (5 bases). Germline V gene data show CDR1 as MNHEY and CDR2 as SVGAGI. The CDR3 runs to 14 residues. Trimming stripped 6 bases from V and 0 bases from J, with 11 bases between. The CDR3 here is CASRSGEMNTEAFF. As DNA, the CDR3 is TGTGCCAGCAGATCGGGGGAAATGAACACTGAAGCTTTCTTT.

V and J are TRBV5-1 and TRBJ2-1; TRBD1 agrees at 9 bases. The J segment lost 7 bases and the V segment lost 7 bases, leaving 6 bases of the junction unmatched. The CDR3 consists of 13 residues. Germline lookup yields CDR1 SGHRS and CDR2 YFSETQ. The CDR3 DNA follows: TGCGCCAGCTCCCGGGACAGGGCGAATGAGCAGTTCTTC. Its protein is CASSRDRANEQFF. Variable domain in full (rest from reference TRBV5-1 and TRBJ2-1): KAGVTQTPRYLIKTRGQQVTLSCSPISGHRSVSWYQQTPGQGLQFLFEYFSETQRNKGNFPGRFSGRQFSNSRSEMNVSTLELGDSALYLCASSRDRANEQFFGPGTRLTVL.

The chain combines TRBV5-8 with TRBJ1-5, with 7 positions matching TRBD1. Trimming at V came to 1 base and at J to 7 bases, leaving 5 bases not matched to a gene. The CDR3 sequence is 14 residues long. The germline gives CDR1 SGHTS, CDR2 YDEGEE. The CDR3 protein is CASSLTGVGQPQHF. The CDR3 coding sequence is TGTGCCAGCAGCTTGACAGGGGTGGGACAGCCCCAGCATTTT.